This TCR beta chain emerged from a study of T cell changes during pregnancy in multiple sclerosis (dated by TCRdb to between 2018 and 2021). About the study as a whole: In women with multiple sclerosis, the researchers looked at how the T cell repertoire shifted as pregnancy progressed.

Libraries were constructed by the immunoSEQ multiplex PCR assay. In TCRdb, the immuneACCESS table is reduced to in-frame sequences with V and J assigned. These tables do not hold every clone; where another copy was compared, an unresolved V gene accounts for under half, and the others remain unexplained. The sample contains approximately 35,000 clones, 90% of them found a single time. Of the sample, less than 0.45% is held by the ten largest clones. From its cysteine to its phenylalanine, the CDR3 spans 12 amino acids. Kept here is only the CDR3 DNA, which spans 36 bases and is read in frame from base 1. The germline V gene (reference sequence) provides CDR1 GTSNPN and CDR2 SVGIG. Trimming at the junction amounts to 0 bases on V and 6 bases on J, and the germline ends lie 5 bases apart. Comment on this clone: The clone's antigen remains unknown. It has no much larger one-base neighbor in the sample; base qualities were not kept.

This clonotype originated in a female donor in good health, enrolled as a control in a pregnancy study. The chain is encoded by TRBV30 joined to TRBJ1-4, with the D gene not confidently named. This specimen was CD4+ T cells from peripheral blood mononuclear cells, taken in the second trimester of pregnancy. The nucleotides read TGTGCCTGGAGTGTACGGGATGAAAAACTGTTTTTT. Its coded protein is CAWSVRDEKLFF.